Shown below are 5 T cell receptor beta chains from a single sample sequenced in a study of graft-versus-host responses after intestinal transplantation. TCRdb keeps only in-frame clones here, not all; method: immunoSEQ multiplex PCR. The data show roughly 120,000 clones, with over 85% seen just once and roughly 0.5% held by the top ten. Their cognate antigens are unknown. The sequenced sample was unstimulated CD8+ T cells sorted from spleen or lymph node cells, obtained before intestinal transplant. All receptors come from a human donor who received an intestinal transplant.

The chain uses TRBV4-1 and TRBJ1-1; D possibly corresponds to TRBD1 (6 bases). The germline V gene encodes CDR1 MGHRA and CDR2 YSYEKL. CDR3 length: 15 residues. V gave up 4 bases and J gave up 1 base, with 13 bases separating them. The CDR3 region has the DNA TGCGCCAGCAGCCGGGCTCAGGGGAGGAACACTGAAGCTTTCTTT. This translates into CASSRAQGRNTEAFF.

The rearrangement joins TRBV6-1 to TRBJ2-7, with 13 bases identical to TRBD2. CDR1 and CDR2 from the germline V gene are MNHNS and SASEGT. V lost 8 bases and J lost 2; bases outside the gene matches: 0. CDR3 length equals 13 residues. The CDR3 is CASGLAGAYEQYF. CDR3 coding DNA: TGTGCCAGCGGACTAGCGGGGGCCTACGAGCAGTACTTC.

The gene calls are TRBV28 and TRBJ2-5, with TRBD2 matching over 8 bases. V shed 2 bases, J shed 11 bases, and the junction held 16 bases outside the gene matches. The germline V gene encodes CDR1 MDHEN and CDR2 SYDVKM. The CDR3 sequence is 16 residues long. The CDR3 DNA is TGTGCCAGCAGTTTAATGTCACTAGCGGCCCGGGTAGAGCAGTACTTC. Translation gives CASSLMSLAARVEQYF.

This chain uses TRBV29-1 with TRBJ1-1; possibly TRBD1 for D (6 bases). The CDR3 loop spans 13 amino acids. V was clipped by 3 bases and J by 0 bases, with 8 bases between them. Germline V CDR1 and CDR2: SQVTM, ANQGSEA. CDR3 DNA: TGCAGCGTTGACACAGGGCTGAACACTGAAGCTTTCTTT. Translating it yields CSVDTGLNTEAFF.

This sequence joins TRBV6-5 and TRBJ2-3, with D possibly being TRBD1 (5 bases). V lost 2 bases to trimming and J lost 0 bases, with 9 bases between them. This CDR3 has 15 amino acids. CDR1 and CDR2 (germline): MNHEY, SVGAGI. This chain's CDR3 is CASSYRGPSTDTQYF. CDR3 coding DNA: TGTGCCAGCAGTTACAGGGGTCCTAGCACAGATACGCAGTATTTT.